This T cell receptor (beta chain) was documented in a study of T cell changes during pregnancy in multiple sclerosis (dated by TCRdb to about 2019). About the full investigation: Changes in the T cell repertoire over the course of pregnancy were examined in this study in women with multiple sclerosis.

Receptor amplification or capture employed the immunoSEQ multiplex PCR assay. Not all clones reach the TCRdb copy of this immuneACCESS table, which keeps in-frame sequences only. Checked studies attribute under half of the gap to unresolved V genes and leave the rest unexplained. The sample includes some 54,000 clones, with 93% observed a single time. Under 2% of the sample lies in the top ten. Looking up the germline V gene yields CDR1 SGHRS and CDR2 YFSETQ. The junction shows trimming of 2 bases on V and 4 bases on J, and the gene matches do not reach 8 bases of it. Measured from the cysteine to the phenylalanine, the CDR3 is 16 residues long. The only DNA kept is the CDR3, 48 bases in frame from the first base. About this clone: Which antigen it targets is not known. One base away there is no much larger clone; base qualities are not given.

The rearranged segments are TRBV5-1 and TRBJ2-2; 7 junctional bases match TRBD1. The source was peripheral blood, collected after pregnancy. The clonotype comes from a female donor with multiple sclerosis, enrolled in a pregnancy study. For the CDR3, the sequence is CASSFGQAGTTGELFF. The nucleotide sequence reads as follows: TGCGCCAGCAGCTTCGGACAGGCCGGAACCACCGGGGAGCTGTTTTTT.